This T cell receptor (beta chain) was recorded in a study of response to subunit inactivated influenza vaccine (dated 2018 in TCRdb). A note on the overall study: To follow how T cells responded to a trivalent subunit inactivated influenza vaccine, the researchers relied on deep quantitative profiling of the T cell receptor repertoire. Summary of the overall study and its limitations: The authors proposed that each seasonal influenza vaccination may bring in only a limited number of new T cells.

Reading the germline V gene (reference sequence) gives CDR1 DFQATT and CDR2 SNEGSKA. V is trimmed back by 6 bases and J by 7 bases, and the junction contains 8 bases that no gene match accounts for. The CDR3, from cysteine to phenylalanine, totals 13 residues. The retained sequence is limited to the CDR3, 39 bases, with the frame set at the first base. The library was built by means of RT-PCR. Instrument on record: Illumina HiSeq 2500. TCRdb ran its own pipeline on the public reads, namely fastp trimming at Q25 and MiXCR clone calling, and kept in-frame beta chains. All rows with the same CDR3 protein become a single entry with the most common DNA and genes. The sample includes roughly 500,000 distinct CDR3 sequences, with approximately 22% observed a single time. The ten largest clones take up approximately 2.9% of the sample. A remark on this clonotype: The antigen this receptor binds is unknown. Per-base quality was not reported, and no clone a single base away is much larger than it.

These data were also reused for a study on T cells expressing NK-cell markers. The second study's paper adds: 5'RACE template switching, by which a universal primer site and unique molecular identifiers were added, was used to make TCR beta cDNA libraries. TCR beta-chain repertoires were profiled in sorted CD3+CD56+NKG2C+, CD3+CD56+NKG2C- and CD3+CD56-NKG2C+ T-cell subsets from fewer than 10 donors. Of the eight sequenced donors, seven were found to be HCMV-seropositive and one was found to be HCMV-seronegative. In several experiments an anti-gammadeltaTCR antibody was added to restrict sorting to alphabetaTCR-expressing T cells. For more than 5 donors, the dominant CD3+CD56+NKG2C+ clonotypes were among the top 10 CD8+ clonotypes and accounted for about 1.0-7.5% of CD8+ T cells. Those dominant clonotypes were again the most abundant among CD3+CD56-NKG2C+ cells in several donors, at about 25-60.1%. Whether the expanded NKG2C-expressing T cell clones were specific for HCMV antigens was left unclear. The study sequenced eight donors, all healthy volunteers chosen at random: three men and five women. To determine HCMV serostatus, a commercial ELISA kit was used to detect HCMV-specific IgG in serum. Peripheral blood mononuclear cells were isolated from blood by Ficoll density gradient centrifugation. Magnetic immunoseparation with Miltenyi isolation kits was used to isolate CD4+ and CD8+ T cells from PBMC. cDNA synthesis was primed from the TCR beta constant segment and was followed by two successive PCR amplification steps. The libraries were sequenced on Illumina HiSeq 2000/2500, MiSeq or NextSeq, producing 2 x 150 bp reads. MIGEC was used to demultiplex reads and group the reads by UMI, and MiTCR was used to assemble and quantify clonotypes. Only TCR cDNA sequences supported by at least two reads were kept to exclude erroneous sequences. The tcR package was used for downstream repertoire analysis, and clonotypes were matched between fractions using CDR3 nucleotide sequence together with V segment. VDJmatch was used to annotate antigen specificity against VDJdb, with one amino acid substitution allowed in CDR3.

The TCR sequence derives from a middle-aged man who received an inactivated influenza vaccine. Donor details come from another sample of the same person, matched by shared clones. This chain joins TRBV20-1 to TRBJ1-4, and 7 junctional nucleotides match TRBD1. This specimen consisted of CD4+ T cells sorted from PBMCs, obtained 11 to 12 days after vaccination. The nucleotide sequence is given as TGCAGTGCGGCTAGGGGGCAGGGTGAAAAACTGTTTTTT. Translated, it gives CSAARGQGEKLFF.